These 9 T cell receptor beta chains share one sample of origin, sequenced in a study of control samples from healthy donors and cancer patients. Produced via immunoSEQ multiplex PCR; TCRdb's table is partial and in-frame only. The profile shows 200,000 to 250,000 clones, roughly 94% of them singletons. The sequencing sample was made of blood. The source is a man in his fifties in good health.

The chain employs TRBV19 and TRBJ1-1; D perhaps matches TRBD1 (5 bases). The CDR3 runs 14 residues. Germline V lookup: CDR1 LNHDA, CDR2 SQIVND (reference sequence). Deletions cut 5 bases from V and 1 base from J, with 11 bases between. The CDR3 region is CASSGRGWNTEAFF. CDR3 DNA sequence: TGTGCCAGTAGTGGGAGGGGTTGGAACACTGAAGCTTTCTTT.

The V gene is TRBV6-5, the J gene TRBJ1-2; perhaps TRBD1 as D (5 bases). Germline V gene lookup returns CDR1 MNHEY and CDR2 SVGAGI. The CDR3 has 14 amino acids. Trimming shortened V by 6 bases and J by 5 bases, and 16 bases separated the two germline ends. This chain's CDR3 is CASSTAGTDYGYTF. In DNA, the CDR3 is TGTGCCAGCAGCACCGCCGGGACTGATTATGGCTACACCTTC.

The J gene is TRBJ2-2, the V gene TRBV5-1, with a tentative D call TRBD1 (7 bases). Per the germline V gene, CDR1 is SGHRS and CDR2 is YFSETQ. Trimming shortened V by 2 bases and J by 9 bases, and 20 bases separated the two germline ends. CDR3 length equals 16 residues. CDR3 protein: CASSLRATGTLRELFF. The CDR3 nucleotides read TGCGCCAGCAGCTTAAGGGCGACAGGGACTTTGCGGGAGCTGTTTTTT.

The chain joins TRBV6-2 or TRBV6-3 to TRBJ1-2; D is undetermined. The germline CDR1 and CDR2 sequences are MNHEY and SVGEGT. The V end lost 6 bases, the J end lost 4 bases, and 24 bases lay between the germline ends. The CDR3 is 17 residues long. CDR3 in amino acids: CASSSIGQRAVFYGYTF. The CDR3 DNA reads as TGTGCCAGCAGCTCCATAGGGCAGAGGGCGGTCTTCTATGGCTACACCTTC.

The V and J genes are TRBV7-3 and TRBJ2-2; D is unresolved. CDR1 and CDR2 from the germline V gene are SGHTA and FQGTGA. This CDR3 spans 14 amino acids. The germline V and J ends were trimmed by 5 bases and 5 bases, with 12 bases remaining between them. The CDR3 bases are TGTGCCAGCAGCCCCTCGACCGTAACCGGGGAGCTGTTTTTT. Amino acid sequence: CASSPSTVTGELFF.

The chain links TRBV21-1 to TRBJ1-5. TRBV21-1 is a pseudogene locus. This CDR3 is 17 amino acids long. CDR3 sequence (DNA): TGTGCCAGCAGCAAAGTGCTGAGGCAAATCGGGAATCAGCCCCAGCATTTT. It yields the protein CASSKVLRQIGNQPQHF.

The CDR3 region is CASSLSFNSPLHF. The CDR3, as DNA: TGTGCCAGCAGCTTATCTTTTAATTCACCCCTCCACTTT. J is TRBJ1-6 and V is TRBV5-4; D gene unclear. CDR1 SGHNT and CDR2 YYREEE come from the germline V gene (reference sequence). This CDR3 is built from 13 residues. The V gene lost 2 bases and the J gene lost 6 bases, with 6 bases spanning the gap.

The rearrangement joins TRBV10-1 to TRBJ2-3; D unclear. Germline V CDR1 and CDR2: WNHNN, SYGVQD (reference sequence). CDR3 length: 14 residues. The CDR3 bases are TGCGCTAGTCGTGGGGTTCGAGACACAGATACGCAGTATTTT. Translated: CASRGVRDTDTQYF.

The J gene is TRBJ1-6, the V gene TRBV5-5; D gene ambiguous. Trimming shortened V by 2 bases and J by 16 bases, and 13 bases separated the two germline ends. The CDR3 length is 12 residues. Looked up from germline, CDR1 is SGHKS and CDR2 is YYEKEE (reference sequence). CDR3 in DNA: TGTGCCAGCAGCTTCCAGTTCCGGGAACTCCACTTT. Translation: CASSFQFRELHF.